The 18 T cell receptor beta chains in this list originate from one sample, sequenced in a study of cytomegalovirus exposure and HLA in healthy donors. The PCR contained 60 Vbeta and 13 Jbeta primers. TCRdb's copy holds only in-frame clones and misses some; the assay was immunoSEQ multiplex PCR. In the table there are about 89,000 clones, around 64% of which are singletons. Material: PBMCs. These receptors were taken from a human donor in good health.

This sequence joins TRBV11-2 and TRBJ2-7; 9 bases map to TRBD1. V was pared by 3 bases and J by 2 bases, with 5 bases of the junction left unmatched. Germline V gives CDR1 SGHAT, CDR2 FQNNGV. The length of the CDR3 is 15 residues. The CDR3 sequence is CASSFNRDRAYEQYF. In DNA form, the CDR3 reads TGTGCCAGCAGCTTTAACCGGGACAGGGCCTACGAGCAGTACTTC.

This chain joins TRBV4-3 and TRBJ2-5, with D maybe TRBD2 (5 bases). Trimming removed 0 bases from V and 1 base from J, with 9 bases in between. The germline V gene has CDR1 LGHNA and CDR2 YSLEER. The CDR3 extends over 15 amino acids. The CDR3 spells CASSQDWTGQETQYF. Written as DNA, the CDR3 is TGCGCCAGCAGCCAAGATTGGACTGGCCAAGAGACCCAGTACTTC.

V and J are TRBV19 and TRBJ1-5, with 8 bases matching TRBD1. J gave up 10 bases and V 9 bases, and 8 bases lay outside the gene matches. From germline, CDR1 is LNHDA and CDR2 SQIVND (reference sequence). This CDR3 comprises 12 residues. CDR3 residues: CASGTGSSPQHF. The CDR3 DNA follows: TGTGCCAGCGGGACAGGCTCTAGCCCCCAGCATTTT.

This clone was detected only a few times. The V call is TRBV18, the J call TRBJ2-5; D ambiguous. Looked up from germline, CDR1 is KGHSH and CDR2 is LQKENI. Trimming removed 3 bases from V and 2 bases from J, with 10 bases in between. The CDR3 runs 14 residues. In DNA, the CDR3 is TGTGCCAGCTCACCTTACGACATTCAAGAGACCCAGTACTTC. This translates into CASSPYDIQETQYF.

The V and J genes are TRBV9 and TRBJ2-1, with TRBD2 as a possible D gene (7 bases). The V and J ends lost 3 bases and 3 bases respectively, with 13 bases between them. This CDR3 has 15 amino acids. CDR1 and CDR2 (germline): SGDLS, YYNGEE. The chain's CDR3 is CASSDGGRYYNEQFF. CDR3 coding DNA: TGTGCCAGCAGCGACGGGGGGCGTTACTACAATGAGCAGTTCTTC.

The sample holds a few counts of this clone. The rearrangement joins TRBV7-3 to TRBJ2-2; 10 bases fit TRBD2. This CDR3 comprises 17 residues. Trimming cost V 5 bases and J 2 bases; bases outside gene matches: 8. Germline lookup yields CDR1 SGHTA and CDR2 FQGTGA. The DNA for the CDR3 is TGTGCCAGCAGCACCCACAGCGGGGGGGCTAACACCGGGGAGCTGTTTTTT. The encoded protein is CASSTHSGGANTGELFF.

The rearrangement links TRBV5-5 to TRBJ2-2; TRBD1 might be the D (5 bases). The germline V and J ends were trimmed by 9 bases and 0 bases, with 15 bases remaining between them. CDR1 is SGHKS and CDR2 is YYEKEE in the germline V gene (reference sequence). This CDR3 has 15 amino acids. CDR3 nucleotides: TGTGCCACCCACAGGTCGGCGTCGAACACCGGGGAGCTGTTTTTT. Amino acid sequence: CATHRSASNTGELFF.

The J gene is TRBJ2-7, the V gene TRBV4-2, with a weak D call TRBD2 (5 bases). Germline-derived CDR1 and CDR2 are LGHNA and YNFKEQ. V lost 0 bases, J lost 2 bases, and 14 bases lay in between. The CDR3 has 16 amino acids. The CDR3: CASSQEMTMRAYEQYF. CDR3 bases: TGTGCCAGCAGCCAAGAGATGACTATGAGAGCCTACGAGCAGTACTTC.

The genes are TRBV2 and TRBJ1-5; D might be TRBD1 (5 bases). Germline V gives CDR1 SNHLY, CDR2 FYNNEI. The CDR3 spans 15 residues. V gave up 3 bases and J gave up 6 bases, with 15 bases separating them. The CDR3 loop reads CASSEMGGGGQPQHF. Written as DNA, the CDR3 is TGTGCCAGCAGTGAGATGGGGGGTGGAGGTCAGCCCCAGCATTTT.

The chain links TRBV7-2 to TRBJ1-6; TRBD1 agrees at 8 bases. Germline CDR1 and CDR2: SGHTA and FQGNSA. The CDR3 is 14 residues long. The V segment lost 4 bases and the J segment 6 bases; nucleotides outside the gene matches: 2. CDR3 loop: CASSSQGGNSPLHF. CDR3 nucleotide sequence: TGTGCCAGCAGCTCACAGGGGGGTAATTCACCCCTCCACTTT. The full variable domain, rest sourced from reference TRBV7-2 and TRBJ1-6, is GAGVSQSPSNKVTEKGKDVELRCDPISGHTALYWYRQSLGQGLEFLIYFQGNSAPDKSGLPSDRFSAERTGGSVSTLTIQRTQQEDSAVYLCASSSQGGNSPLHFGNGTRLTVT.

The CDR3 is CASSPSPYPDTEAFF. The CDR3 DNA reads as TGTGCCAGCAGCCCGAGCCCGTATCCGGACACTGAAGCTTTCTTT. The genes are TRBV9 and TRBJ1-1; no firm D call. V gave up 4 bases and J gave up 3 bases, with 16 bases separating them. Germline loops: CDR1 SGDLS, CDR2 YYNGEE. The CDR3 spans 15 residues.

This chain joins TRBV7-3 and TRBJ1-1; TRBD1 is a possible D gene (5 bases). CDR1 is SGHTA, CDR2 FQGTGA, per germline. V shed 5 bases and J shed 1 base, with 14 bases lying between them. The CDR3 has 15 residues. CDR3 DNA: TGTGCCAGCAGCGTTACAGGTAATCAGAACACTGAAGCTTTCTTT. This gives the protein CASSVTGNQNTEAFF.

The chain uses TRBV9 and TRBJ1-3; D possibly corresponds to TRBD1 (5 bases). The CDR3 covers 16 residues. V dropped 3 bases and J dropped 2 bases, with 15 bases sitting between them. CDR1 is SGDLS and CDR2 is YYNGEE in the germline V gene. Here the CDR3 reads CASSESPGGAGNTIYF. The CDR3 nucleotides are TGTGCCAGCAGCGAGTCCCCGGGGGGGGCTGGAAACACCATATATTTT.

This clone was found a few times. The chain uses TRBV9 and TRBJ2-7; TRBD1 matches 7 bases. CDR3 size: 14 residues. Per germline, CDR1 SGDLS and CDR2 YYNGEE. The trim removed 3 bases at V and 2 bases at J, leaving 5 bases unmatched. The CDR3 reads CASSAGDSTYEQYF. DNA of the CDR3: TGTGCCAGCAGCGCTGGGGACAGTACCTACGAGCAGTACTTC.

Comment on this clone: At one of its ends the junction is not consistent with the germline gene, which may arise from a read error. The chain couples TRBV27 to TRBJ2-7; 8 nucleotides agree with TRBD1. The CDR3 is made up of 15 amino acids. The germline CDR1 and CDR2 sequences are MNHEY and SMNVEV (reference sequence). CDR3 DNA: TGTGCCAGCAGTTTATCGCCAGGGGGCTCCCACGAGCAGTACTTC. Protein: CASSLSPGGSHEQYF.

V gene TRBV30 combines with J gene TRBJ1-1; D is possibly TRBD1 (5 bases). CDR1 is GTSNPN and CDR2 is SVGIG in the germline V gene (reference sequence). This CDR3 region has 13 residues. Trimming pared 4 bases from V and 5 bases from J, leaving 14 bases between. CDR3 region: CAWTPGGATEAFF. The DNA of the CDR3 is TGTGCCTGGACCCCGGGGGGAGCGACTGAAGCTTTCTTT.

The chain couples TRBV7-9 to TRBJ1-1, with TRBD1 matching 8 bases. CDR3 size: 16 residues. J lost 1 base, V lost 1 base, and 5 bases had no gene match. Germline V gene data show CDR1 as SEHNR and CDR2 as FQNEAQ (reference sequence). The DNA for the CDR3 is TGTGCCAGCAGCTTAGACAGGGGGGAATGGAACACTGAAGCTTTCTTT. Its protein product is CASSLDRGEWNTEAFF.

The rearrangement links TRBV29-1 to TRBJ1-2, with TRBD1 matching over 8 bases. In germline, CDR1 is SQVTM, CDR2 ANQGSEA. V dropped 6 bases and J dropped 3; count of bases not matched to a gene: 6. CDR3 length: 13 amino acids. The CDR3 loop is CSVDRGVDYGYTF. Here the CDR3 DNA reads TGCAGCGTCGACAGGGGAGTTGACTATGGCTACACCTTC.